This passage covers 11 T cell receptor beta chains from one sample sequenced in a study of vaccination and CD4 T cells after COVID-19. This sample's treatment: 10-day PBMC culture with coronavirus spike peptide pools or control peptides (ViraFEST assay). Sequencing of the DNA from cultured CD4+ T cells was carried out with the Oncomine TCR Beta short-read assay. TCRdb itself ran the PCR reads through MiXCR, one entry per CDR3 protein. This sample yields some 17,000 distinct CDR3 sequences, of which less than 50% are seen a single time; approximately 7% belongs to the top ten. These TCRs are of unknown antigen specificity. The specimen comprised CD4+ T cells from blood, cultured in vitro, sampled after SARS-CoV-2 vaccination. The source of these receptors is a human donor who had recovered from COVID-19.

The chain carries TRBV6-5 and TRBJ2-5; 9 bases align to TRBD2. The germline V gene encodes CDR1 MNHEY and CDR2 SVGAGI. This CDR3 has 17 residues. The trim removed 0 bases at V and 3 bases at J, leaving 8 bases unmatched. The CDR3 DNA reads TGTGCCAGCAGTTACTCAGGTGGCGGGAGGGATAAAGAGACCCAGTACTTC. Its protein is CASSYSGGGRDKETQYF.

This clonotype showed up just a few times. The chain combines TRBV12-3 or TRBV12-4 with TRBJ2-2; D may be TRBD1 (6 bases). Trimming shortened V by 10 bases and J by 5 bases, and 8 bases separated the two germline ends. The CDR3 length is 11 residues. The DNA of the CDR3 is TGTGCCACCCAGGGGACCGGGGAGCTGTTTTTT. Amino acids: CATQGTGELFF.

This chain connects TRBV20-1 to TRBJ2-7, with TRBD1 identical over 10 bases. The CDR3 runs 13 residues. The V and J ends lost 3 bases and 5 bases, in that order; junction bases with no gene match: 4. Germline lookup yields CDR1 DFQATT and CDR2 SNEGSKA (reference sequence). The CDR3 DNA reads TGCAGTGCTAGGGCCGGGACAGGGGACGAGCAGTACTTC. It is translated as CSARAGTGDEQYF.

The chain recombines TRBV30 with TRBJ2-7; D is uncertain. The germline V and J ends were trimmed by 0 bases and 0 bases, with 12 bases remaining between them. In germline, CDR1 is GTSNPN, CDR2 SVGIG (reference sequence). The CDR3 has 15 residues. CDR3 DNA sequence: TGTGCCTGGAGTGTACGACCGTCGAGCTCCTACGAGCAGTACTTC. This sequence encodes CAWSVRPSSSYEQYF.

The table lists this clonotype with a few counts. This chain joins TRBV6-5 and TRBJ1-2, with unresolved D. The V gene's germline CDR1 is MNHEY and CDR2 SVGAGI. The length of the CDR3 is 14 residues. V was cut by 2 bases and J by 8 bases, with 15 bases left in between. CDR3 protein: CASSYANSGSGYTF. CDR3 coding DNA: TGTGCCAGCAGTTACGCAAATTCGGGGAGCGGCTACACCTTC.

This clonotype has just a few counts. The V and J genes are TRBV20-1 and TRBJ2-7; 15 bases match TRBD2. Germline-derived CDR1 and CDR2 are DFQATT and SNEGSKA (reference sequence). The CDR3 length is 14 residues. V gave up 5 bases and J gave up 4 bases; unmatched junction bases: 3. The CDR3 here is CSAGGLAGGYEQYF. CDR3 nucleotides: TGCAGTGCTGGGGGACTAGCGGGAGGTTACGAGCAGTACTTC.

The chain combines TRBV11-3 with TRBJ1-1, with D unresolved. The CDR3 sequence is 9 residues long. Per the germline V gene, CDR1 is SGHNT and CDR2 is YENEEA. V gave up 5 bases and J gave up 7 bases, with 2 bases separating them. For the CDR3, the DNA is TGTGCCAGCAGCGTTGAAGCTTTCTTT. Protein product: CASSVEAFF.

This chain connects TRBV30 to TRBJ2-5; 7 bases are a match to TRBD2. Germline CDR1 GTSNPN, CDR2 SVGIG (reference sequence). This CDR3 contains 17 residues. V was clipped by 1 base and J by 1 base; unmatched bases: 12. CDR3 amino acids: CAWSGGRREWPQETQYF. The CDR3 DNA sequence: TGTGCCTGGAGTGGGGGTCGGCGGGAGTGGCCCCAAGAGACCCAGTACTTC.

This clonotype was counted a few times. The gene calls are TRBV7-2 and TRBJ2-7, with D maybe TRBD2 (6 bases). Deletions cut 5 bases from V and 4 bases from J, with 21 bases between. This CDR3 has 16 residues. CDR1 is SGHTA, CDR2 FQGNSA, per germline. CDR3 bases: TGTGCCAGCAGCCCCCAGAATAGCGGCGTTTTTTACGAGCAGTACTTC. Its protein is CASSPQNSGVFYEQYF.

The V call is TRBV20-1, the J call TRBJ2-7; 7 bases fit TRBD1. J was trimmed by 0 bases and V by 6 bases; bases with no gene match: 11. The CDR3 is made up of 15 amino acids. From germline, CDR1 is DFQATT and CDR2 SNEGSKA (reference sequence). CDR3 nucleotides: TGCAGTGCCTACTCGGGAAGGGGGCACTCCTACGAGCAGTACTTC. Translated, it gives CSAYSGRGHSYEQYF.

A few counts support this clonotype. The rearrangement links TRBV10-3 to TRBJ2-7; 11 bases are shared with TRBD1. Germline lookup yields CDR1 ENHRY and CDR2 SYGVKD. Trimming removed 10 bases from V and 4 bases from J; junction bases left unmatched: 15. The CDR3 has 16 residues. As DNA, the CDR3 is TGTGCCACCCACAAGGGAACCGGGACAGGGGGATACGAGCAGTACTTC. Its translation: CATHKGTGTGGYEQYF.